Listed below are T cell receptor beta chains from one sample, sequenced in a study of blood T cell repertoires in COVID-19. Data came from immunoSEQ multiplex PCR; TCRdb stores just in-frame clones and leaves some out. The table records 110,000 or so clones, around 84% of them present only once. Sequencing was carried out using peripheral blood. These receptor sequences come from a human donor in a cohort sampled during active COVID-19. Each CDR3 is given with its conserved first and last residue. D genes are given only for firm matches. Clone size, where shown, is once, few, many, or a class for clones that have expanded.

d_gene,v_gene,abundance,j_gene,CDR3nt,CDR3aa
TRBD2,TRBV11-3,.,TRBJ2-1,TGTGCCAGCAGCTCCCTAGCGGGGGGATACAATGAGCAGTTCTTC,CASSSLAGGYNEQFF
TRBD1,TRBV2,.,TRBJ2-7,TGTGCCAGCAGTGAAGGATTGGGACAGGGGAGTCCCTACGAGCAGTACTTC,CASSEGLGQGSPYEQYF
TRBD1,TRBV2,.,TRBJ2-7,TGTGCCAGCAGTGGGGACAGGGAAGCCCAGTACTTC,CASSGDREAQYF
TRBD1,TRBV4-3,.,TRBJ2-5,TGCGCCAGCAGCCAAGTATGGACAGGGGGCACGACCAACCAAGAGACCCAGTACTTC,CASSQVWTGGTTNQETQYF
TRBD1,TRBV30,few,TRBJ1-5,TGTGCCTGGGGAGGACAGGGAGGATATCAGCCCCAGCATTTT,CAWGGQGGYQPQHF
.,TRBV27,.,TRBJ2-2,TGTGCCAGCAGTTTATCGTCTCTCCGGGCCGGGGAGCTGTTTTTT,CASSLSSLRAGELFF
.,TRBV30,.,TRBJ2-7,TGTGCCTGGAGTGCCTGGGGGCCGGGTGAGCAGTACTTC,CAWSAWGPGEQYF
.,TRBV30,few,TRBJ2-1,TGTGCCTGGGGACAGTACAATGAGCAGTTCTTC,CAWGQYNEQFF
.,TRBV4-2,.,TRBJ1-6,TGTGCCAGCAGCCTCAGGGTAGACACACCCCTCCACTTT,CASSLRVDTPLHF
.,TRBV4-1,.,TRBJ2-7,TGCGCCAGCAGCCAGCCAGGAACTTTCTACGAGCAGTACTTC,CASSQPGTFYEQYF
.,TRBV19,.,TRBJ2-4,TGTGCCAGTAGCCCTCATCTGGGACTAGCCAAAAACATTCAGTACTTC,CASSPHLGLAKNIQYF
.,TRBV6-5,.,TRBJ2-4,TGTGCCAGCAGTTCGGACAGAAAAAACATTCAGTACTTC,CASSSDRKNIQYF
TRBD1,TRBV5-6,.,TRBJ2-7,TGTGCCAGCAGCACCTTGGACAGGGGAGCCTACGAGCAGTACTTC,CASSTLDRGAYEQYF
TRBD2,TRBV7-9,.,TRBJ2-1,TGTGCCAGCAGCTCCCCTCGGGGGGTTGAGCAGTTCTTC,CASSSPRGVEQFF
TRBD2,TRBV3-1/TRBV3-2,.,TRBJ2-1,TGTGCCAGCAGCCAGCTAATAGGGCTAGCGGGGGCCCCCGGTGAGCAGTTCTTC,CASSQLIGLAGAPGEQFF
.,TRBV4-3,few,TRBJ1-3,TGCGCCAGCAGCCAAGATTCGGGGGGTGCTGGAAACACCATATATTTT,CASSQDSGGAGNTIYF
.,TRBV7-9,.,TRBJ2-3,TGTGCCAGCAGCGGAAGGGGCGGGGACACAGATACGCAGTATTTT,CASSGRGGDTDTQYF
TRBD1,TRBV5-6,.,TRBJ2-1,TGTGCCAGCAGCTCGGGACAGGTCTCCTACAATGAGCAGTTCTTC,CASSSGQVSYNEQFF
TRBD1,TRBV19,few,TRBJ2-7,TGTGCCAGTAGTGACCGGGACAGACCCTACGAGCAGTACTTC,CASSDRDRPYEQYF
.,TRBV7-2,.,TRBJ1-2,TGTGCCAGCAGCTTATATAGGGGCCCCTCACCCCTTGGCTACACCTTC,CASSLYRGPSPLGYTF
TRBD1,TRBV12-5,.,TRBJ2-5,TGTGCTAGTGGTTTGGTAAGGGACAGGGCGGAGACCCAGTACTTC,CASGLVRDRAETQYF
.,TRBV6-2/TRBV6-3,once,TRBJ1-1,TGTGCCAGCAGTGACGGAGTAGGAGCTTTCTTT,CASSDGVGAFF
.,TRBV28,few,TRBJ2-5,TGTGCCAGCAGTGCATTGGACACCCAAGAGACCCAGTACTTC,CASSALDTQETQYF
TRBD2,TRBV7-9,few,TRBJ2-7,TGTGCCAGCAGCCCACGGGACCCCGGGGGGGACGAGCAGTACTTC,CASSPRDPGGDEQYF
TRBD1,TRBV24-1,few,TRBJ2-1,TGTGCCACCAGTGACCTGGGACAGGGGCCAATGGATGAGCAGTTCTTC,CATSDLGQGPMDEQFF
TRBD1,TRBV5-1,.,TRBJ2-3,TGCGCCAGCAGCCTGACAGGGCCAGATACGCAGTATTTT,CASSLTGPDTQYF
TRBD1,TRBV28,.,TRBJ1-2,TGTGCCAGCAGCCCAGGGGGCGCGGGCTATGGCTACACCTTC,CASSPGGAGYGYTF
.,TRBV9,once,TRBJ1-1,TGTGCCAGCAGCGTAGAAACTACCCTGAACACTGAAGCTTTCTTT,CASSVETTLNTEAFF
.,TRBV10-3,few,TRBJ1-3,TGTGCCATCAGTGATAGAGGGGGAGTTGACACCATATATTTT,CAISDRGGVDTIYF
.,TRBV6-2/TRBV6-3,.,TRBJ1-5,TGTGCCAGCAGTTCGGCGGAATTCTTTCAGCCCCAGCATTTT,CASSSAEFFQPQHF
.,TRBV28,once,TRBJ1-5,TGTGCCAGCAGCCCGGGGGGGGCGCGGGACAATCAGCCCCAGCATTTT,CASSPGGARDNQPQHF
TRBD2,TRBV11-3,once,TRBJ2-5,TGTGCCAGCAGCTTTAGCGGGAGCGAGACCCAGTACTTC,CASSFSGSETQYF
.,TRBV20-1,.,TRBJ2-3,TGCAGTGCTAGAGGTCCCTATACGCAGTATTTT,CSARGPYTQYF
TRBD2,TRBV3-1/TRBV3-2,.,TRBJ2-7,TGTGCCAGCAGCCACCTCACTGGCGGGGGGGCGGCCGAGCAGTACTTC,CASSHLTGGGAAEQYF
TRBD2,TRBV19,.,TRBJ2-7,TGTGCCAGTAGTACGACAGCGACTAGCCCGAGCTCCTACGAGCAGTACTTC,CASSTTATSPSSYEQYF
TRBD2,TRBV23-1,.,TRBJ2-3,TGCGCCAGCAGTCCGCGACTAGCGGGGGGGTTTGGGACAGATACGCAGTATTTT,CASSPRLAGGFGTDTQYF
TRBD2,TRBV9,.,TRBJ2-3,TGTGCCAGCAGCTCATACGTAGCGGGGGATACGCAGTATTTT,CASSSYVAGDTQYF
.,TRBV4-3,.,TRBJ2-1,TGCGCCAGCAGCCGAGTCGACTGGAGTGAGCAGTTCTTC,CASSRVDWSEQFF
.,TRBV6-5,.,TRBJ2-5,TGTGCCAGCAGCCCCCGGGTGGGGGCCCGCGAGACCCAGTACTTC,CASSPRVGARETQYF
TRBD1,TRBV27,.,TRBJ1-1,TGTGCCAGCAGTTCCCCATCGCCACAGGGGTTAACTGAAGCTTTCTTT,CASSSPSPQGLTEAFF
TRBD1,TRBV2,once,TRBJ1-1,TGTGCCAGCAGGGCGGACAGGGCGCCAACCCAAGCTTTCTTT,CASRADRAPTQAFF
TRBD2,TRBV10-2,.,TRBJ2-7,TGCGCCAGCAGAGTAGGACTAGCGGGGGGCGCCTACGAGCAGTACTTC,CASRVGLAGGAYEQYF
.,TRBV11-3,.,TRBJ2-5,TGTGCCAGCAGCTTAGCCAGGCAAGAGACCCAGTACTTC,CASSLARQETQYF
.,TRBV6-2/TRBV6-3,.,TRBJ1-1,TGTGCCAGCAGTTACCAGGGGTTGAGCACTGAAGCTTTCTTT,CASSYQGLSTEAFF
.,TRBV10-3,.,TRBJ2-5,TGTGCCATCAGTGAAGCGTATTCCCAAGAGACCCAGTACTTC,CAISEAYSQETQYF
.,TRBV19,.,TRBJ1-5,TGTGCCAGTAGTTCGGGTCGACAGCCCCAGCATTTT,CASSSGRQPQHF
.,TRBV6-2/TRBV6-3,.,TRBJ2-3,TGTGCCAGCAGTTACACCTGGTCAGGGGAGCCGTATTTT,CASSYTWSGEPYF
.,TRBV25-1,.,TRBJ2-7,TGTGCCAGCAGTGACCGGGACAACTACGAGCAGTACTTC,CASSDRDNYEQYF
.,TRBV20-1,.,TRBJ2-7,TGCAGTGCTAGTGATCGAGGGTACGAGCAGTACTTC,CSASDRGYEQYF
.,TRBV9,.,TRBJ2-1,TGTGCCAGCAGCGTCTCCACCCAGGCCCAGGTAGGTGAGCAGTTCTTC,CASSVSTQAQVGEQFF
TRBD2,TRBV19,.,TRBJ2-4,TGTGCCAGTAGTAGTTCGGGACTACCCAACAAAAACATTCAGTACTTC,CASSSSGLPNKNIQYF
TRBD1,TRBV6-6,.,TRBJ2-1,TGTGCCAGCAGGACAGGGCTTGGGCAGTTCTTC,CASRTGLGQFF
TRBD1,TRBV28,.,TRBJ2-3,TGTGCCAGCAGTGGTCAGGGGGCCAAAACAGATACGCAGTATTTT,CASSGQGAKTDTQYF
.,TRBV19,.,TRBJ2-4,TGTGCCAGTGAAACGACAGTAGCCAAAAACATTCAGTACTTC,CASETTVAKNIQYF
.,TRBV6-2/TRBV6-3,.,TRBJ1-1,TGTGCCAGCAGTACAGGACAGAGGGTCCACACTGAAGCTTTCTTT,CASSTGQRVHTEAFF
.,TRBV5-1,.,TRBJ1-6,TGCGCCAGCACCCTGGAGGTCAATTCACCCCTCCACTTT,CASTLEVNSPLHF
TRBD2,TRBV9,few,TRBJ2-2,TGTGCCAGCAGCCCCGCGCTAGCGGGGGGCATCGGGGAGCTGTTTTTT,CASSPALAGGIGELFF
TRBD2,TRBV15,.,TRBJ2-7,TGTGCCACCAGCAGAGATCGGGGACTAGCGGGGGTCTACGAGCAGTACTTC,CATSRDRGLAGVYEQYF